These T cell receptor beta chains were read from a single sample in a study of blood T cell repertoires in COVID-19. TCRdb's table, derived via immunoSEQ multiplex PCR, lists solely in-frame clones and lacks some. The repertoire has around 140,000 clones, around 86% of them found once; the top ten carry around 11%. The material sequenced was PBMCs or T cells enriched from blood (not recorded which). The receptor set was obtained from a man in his 60s who had recovered from COVID-19. The CDR3 runs from the conserved cysteine through the conserved F or W. A D gene is named only where the DNA matches it firmly. Clone size appears in some rows only: once, few, many, or a class for an expanded clone.

J	V	size	D	CDR3	DNA
TRBJ2-7	TRBV19	-	-	CASMDTNYEQYF	TGTGCCAGTATGGACACAAACTACGAGCAGTACTTC
TRBJ2-1	TRBV7-9	-	-	CASRGGASTGEQFF	TGTGCCAGCAGGGGGGGAGCGAGTACAGGTGAGCAGTTCTTC
TRBJ2-7	TRBV28	-	-	CASAPGLSYEQYF	TGTGCCTCAGCGCCGGGACTCTCCTACGAGCAGTACTTC
TRBJ2-1	TRBV9	-	-	CASRATEAAYNEQFF	TGTGCCAGCAGGGCCACGGAGGCGGCCTACAATGAGCAGTTCTTC
TRBJ1-5	TRBV19	-	-	CASSVHPGTFFNINNQPQHF	TGTGCCAGTAGCGTCCATCCCGGGACTTTTTTTAATATTAACAATCAGCCCCAGCATTTT
TRBJ1-2	TRBV12-3/TRBV12-4	-	-	CASGTTTNYGYTF	TGTGCCAGTGGTACGACTACTAACTATGGCTACACCTTC
TRBJ2-3	TRBV2	-	-	CASSYRDSTLGTDTQYF	TGTGCCAGCAGTTACAGGGATAGCACATTAGGCACAGATACGCAGTATTTT
TRBJ2-2	TRBV5-1	-	TRBD1	CASSPLLRQGANTGELFF	TGCGCCAGCAGCCCGCTATTAAGACAGGGGGCGAACACCGGGGAGCTGTTTTTT
TRBJ1-5	TRBV10-2	-	-	CASRAGLPASVAGNQPQHF	TGCGCCAGCAGGGCGGGACTCCCAGCCTCGGTAGCAGGCAATCAGCCCCAGCATTTT
TRBJ2-1	TRBV19	-	TRBD2	CASRAGGNNMYNEQFF	TGTGCCTCTAGAGCGGGGGGGAATAATATGTACAATGAGCAGTTCTTC
TRBJ2-7	TRBV5-1	-	-	CASSLGGLDTYEQYF	TGCGCCAGCAGCTTGGGGGGACTGGACACCTACGAGCAGTACTTC
TRBJ2-2	TRBV5-1	-	TRBD1	CASSLSRGRTGELFF	TGCGCCAGCAGCTTGTCCAGGGGGCGTACCGGGGAGCTGTTTTTT
TRBJ2-2	TRBV5-1	-	-	CASSLDGGTGELFF	TGCGCCAGCAGCTTGGACGGGGGCACCGGGGAGCTGTTTTTT
TRBJ2-7	TRBV7-6	-	TRBD1	CASSSGTGSSYEQYF	TGTGCCAGCAGCTCCGGGACAGGGAGCTCCTACGAGCAGTACTTC
TRBJ1-2	TRBV4-1	few	-	CATSAPGGDYGYTF	TGCGCCACCTCGGCCCCCGGGGGAGACTATGGCTACACCTTC
TRBJ2-6	TRBV6-5	-	-	CATKRTGANVLTF	TGTGCCACTAAGCGGACTGGGGCCAACGTCCTGACTTTC
TRBJ1-5	TRBV2	few	-	CASSESGGPGQPQHF	TGTGCCAGCAGTGAAAGTGGGGGCCCGGGTCAGCCCCAGCATTTT
TRBJ1-4	TRBV24-1	-	-	CATSAPGREKLFF	TGTGCCACCAGTGCCCCGGGTCGTGAAAAACTGTTTTTT
TRBJ1-5	TRBV6-4	-	-	CASFEGCLVPNQPQHF	TGTGCCAGCTTCGAGGGTTGCCTGGTACCAAATCAGCCCCAGCATTTT
TRBJ2-7	TRBV4-1	-	-	CASSQPPGEGSYEQYF	TGCGCCAGCAGCCAGCCGCCAGGGGAAGGATCCTACGAGCAGTACTTC
TRBJ2-5	TRBV5-4	-	TRBD2	CASSATESGGSTQYF	TGTGCCAGCAGCGCCACGGAGTCGGGAGGAAGTACCCAGTACTTC
TRBJ2-1	TRBV5-1	-	TRBD2	CASSLRGLASDNEQFF	TGCGCCAGCAGCCTCAGGGGACTAGCGTCAGACAATGAGCAGTTCTTC
TRBJ2-1	TRBV7-9	-	-	CASSPAQADEQFF	TGTGCCAGCAGCCCCGCTCAGGCCGATGAGCAGTTCTTC
TRBJ2-2	TRBV5-6	-	TRBD2	CASRFRSLAVAGELFF	TGTGCCAGCAGGTTCAGGTCTCTAGCGGTCGCCGGGGAGCTGTTTTTT
TRBJ2-7	TRBV3-1/TRBV3-2	-	-	CASSQVPAGALAYEQYF	TGTGCCAGCAGCCAAGTCCCCGCAGGGGCCCTTGCCTACGAGCAGTACTTC
TRBJ1-3	TRBV13	-	-	CASSLGRGGRKGGNTIYF	TGTGCCAGCAGCTTAGGCCGTGGAGGGAGGAAAGGTGGAAACACCATATATTTT
TRBJ2-5	TRBV7-8	-	TRBD2	CASNENPGLAGVWETQYF	TGTGCCAGCAACGAAAACCCGGGACTAGCGGGAGTCTGGGAGACCCAGTACTTC
TRBJ1-1	TRBV9	-	-	CASSVGRTTNTEAFF	TGTGCCAGCAGCGTAGGCCGGACAACGAACACTGAAGCTTTCTTT
TRBJ2-2	TRBV21-1	-	-	CASSGKEGTGELFF	TGTGCCAGCAGCGGGAAGGAGGGGACCGGGGAGCTGTTTTTT
TRBJ2-7	TRBV27	-	-	CASSFLGSGYYEQYF	TGTGCCAGCAGTTTTTTAGGAAGCGGATACTACGAGCAGTACTTC
TRBJ1-1	TRBV9	-	-	CASSPIQGGSETFF	TGTGCCAGCAGCCCCATACAGGGAGGGAGCGAAACTTTCTTT
TRBJ1-4	TRBV6-5	-	TRBD1	CASRLTGATNEKLFF	TGTGCCAGCAGACTAACAGGGGCAACTAATGAAAAACTGTTTTTT
TRBJ1-2	TRBV5-4	-	-	CASSPAGSGYTF	TGTGCCAGCAGCCCCGCAGGGTCAGGCTACACCTTC
TRBJ2-1	TRBV5-4	few	TRBD2	CASTTSGGISYNEQFF	TGTGCCAGCACGACTAGCGGGGGGATCTCCTACAATGAGCAGTTCTTC
TRBJ1-1	TRBV30	once	-	CAWSARYTEAFF	TGTGCCTGGAGTGCCAGATACACTGAAGCTTTCTTT
TRBJ1-5	TRBV4-1	-	-	CASSPTPGRAGQPQHF	TGCGCCAGCAGCCCGACCCCGGGCAGGGCTGGCCAGCCCCAGCATTTT
TRBJ1-5	TRBV19	-	-	CASSIQAGYQPQHF	TGTGCCAGTAGTATTCAGGCAGGGTATCAGCCCCAGCATTTT
TRBJ2-5	TRBV3-1/TRBV3-2	-	TRBD2	CASSLLAGGSETQYF	TGTGCCAGCAGCCTTTTAGCGGGGGGTTCTGAGACCCAGTACTTC
TRBJ2-7	TRBV29-1	-	-	CSVRVRVGGEQYF	TGCAGCGTTAGGGTCAGGGTGGGAGGCGAGCAGTACTTC
TRBJ1-5	TRBV12-3/TRBV12-4	-	-	CASSLSGNQPQHF	TGTGCCAGCAGTTTGAGCGGCAATCAGCCCCAGCATTTT
TRBJ1-2	TRBV28	few	-	CASSLVGLYGYTF	TGTGCCAGCAGTTTAGTGGGCCTCTATGGCTACACCTTC
TRBJ2-5	TRBV3-1/TRBV3-2	-	-	CASGSGETQYF	TGTGCCAGCGGCAGCGGGGAGACCCAGTACTTC
TRBJ2-7	TRBV11-2	-	TRBD1	CASSLTVDRGVTYEQYF	TGTGCCAGCAGCCTCACGGTCGACAGGGGTGTAACCTACGAGCAGTACTTC
TRBJ1-5	TRBV7-8	-	-	CASSRDPVDQPQHF	TGTGCCAGCAGCCGAGACCCAGTCGATCAGCCCCAGCATTTT
TRBJ2-2	TRBV9	-	-	CASSVTGKSTGELFF	TGTGCCAGCAGCGTAACAGGGAAGAGCACCGGGGAGCTGTTTTTT
TRBJ1-6	TRBV5-1	-	-	CASSLIENSPLHF	TGCGCCAGCAGCTTGATCGAGAATTCACCCCTCCACTTT
TRBJ2-3	TRBV4-1	-	-	CASSQEGSRRATDTQYF	TGCGCCAGCAGCCAAGAGGGTAGCAGGAGGGCAACAGATACGCAGTATTTT
TRBJ2-7	TRBV28	-	-	CASSGTFTSSYEQYF	TGTGCCAGCAGTGGGACTTTTACTAGCTCCTACGAGCAGTACTTC
TRBJ2-1	TRBV3-1/TRBV3-2	-	TRBD2	CASSPWTSGNEQFF	TGTGCCAGCAGCCCTTGGACTAGCGGCAATGAGCAGTTCTTC
TRBJ1-6	TRBV5-1	-	TRBD1	CASSALGQGVNSPLHF	TGCGCCAGCAGCGCTCTGGGACAGGGGGTTAATTCACCCCTCCACTTT
TRBJ2-3	TRBV28	once	TRBD2	CASSLAGVRHTQYF	TGTGCCAGCAGTCTAGCGGGGGTGAGGCATACGCAGTATTTT
TRBJ2-1	TRBV12-3/TRBV12-4	-	-	CASSGPVYNEQFF	TGTGCCAGCAGCGGTCCCGTTTACAATGAGCAGTTCTTC
TRBJ2-1	TRBV11-2	-	TRBD2	CASSRTRLSGGRGNEQFF	TGTGCCAGCAGCCGAACCCGGCTTAGCGGGGGTCGAGGAAATGAGCAGTTCTTC
TRBJ1-5	TRBV15	-	TRBD1	CATSRDLDRGVGNQPQHF	TGTGCCACCAGCAGAGACCTTGACAGGGGGGTTGGGAATCAGCCCCAGCATTTT
TRBJ2-6	TRBV30	-	TRBD2	CAWSREAGANVLTF	TGTGCCTGGAGTCGGGAGGCTGGGGCCAACGTCCTGACTTTC